The table lists the clone carrying this T cell receptor beta chain with a few counts. Trimming removed 8 bases at V and 4 bases at J, with 11 bases between. The CDR3 length is 13 residues. Germline assignment: CDR1 SNHLY and CDR2 FYNNEI. The sample originates from a study of chemoradiotherapy in HPV16-positive cancers. The table came from immunoSEQ multiplex PCR; TCRdb's copy has only in-frame clones and leaves some out. Of roughly 21,000 clones in the sample, approximately 84% were seen once. The chain carries TRBV2 and TRBJ1-4; D not resolved. Sequences were derived from blood, sampled from a patient who underwent chemoradiotherapy. This clonotype was sampled from a human donor with HPV-associated anogenital cancer. CDR3 protein: CASLRRSNEKLFF. The CDR3 nucleotides read TGTGCCAGCCTGCGGCGGAGTAATGAAAAACTGTTTTTT.